These 2 T cell receptor beta chains were all obtained from the same sample, sequenced in a study of cytomegalovirus exposure and HLA in healthy donors. Researchers ran the PCR with 60 Vbeta and 13 Jbeta primers. Profiled with immunoSEQ multiplex PCR; TCRdb holds only in-frame clones, not every one. Here the sample spans around 170,000 clones, 82% being singletons. Sequencing used PBMCs. These receptor sequences come from a woman between 18 and 30 years old in good health and CMV-seronegative.

This chain connects TRBV28 to TRBJ1-2; D is uncertain. There are 13 residues in the CDR3. Trimming removed 3 bases from V and 8 bases from J, with 13 bases in between. Germline V CDR1 and CDR2: MDHEN, SYDVKM. CDR3 coding DNA: TGTGCCAGCAGTTTCACGGGGAAGATCGGCTACACCTTC. Protein product: CASSFTGKIGYTF.

The V gene is TRBV6-1, the J gene TRBJ1-2; D remains unclear. CDR1 is MNHNS, CDR2 SASEGT, per germline. V lost 6 bases and J 4 bases, leaving 12 bases between the germline ends. This CDR3 is built from 13 residues. CDR3 protein: CASSHQTPYGYTF. The CDR3, as DNA: TGTGCCAGCAGCCACCAGACTCCCTATGGCTACACCTTC.